The source of this T cell receptor beta chain is a study of T-cell reconstitution after alpha-beta-depleted transplantation in children. Whole-study findings and limits: It was reported that alpha-beta T cells came from several hundred expanded graft clones (about two months after transplant). A year post-transplant, T-cell counts and diversity derived mostly from newly produced T cells. The study traced high day-60 TCRbeta diversity in some patients to surviving recipient T cells and thymic progenitors.

With regard to this clonotype: Its matching antigen is unknown.

Preparing the TCRbeta library involved the use of unique molecular identifiers. TCRdb re-called the PCR reads with MiXCR, one entry per CDR3 protein. The sample has about a million distinct CDR3 sequences, roughly 29% seen once; the top ten hold roughly 28%. This CDR3 comprises 14 residues. Germline CDR1 reads SGHTA; CDR2 reads FQGNSA. V was clipped by 1 base and J by 6 bases, with 11 bases between them. The starting material was PBMCs, mostly from graft donor cells, obtained 360 days after TCRalphabeta/CD19-depleted stem cell transplant. V and J are TRBV7-2 and TRBJ2-3, with D possibly being TRBD2 (5 bases). The sequence was collected from a boy younger than two who had a stem cell transplant for SCID, so the T cells may come from the graft donor. CDR3 DNA: TGTGCCAGCAGCTTAGTAGTACTAGGGGATACGCAGTATTTT. It codes for CASSLVVLGDTQYF. The variable domain in full, with the rest retrieved from reference TRBV7-2 and TRBJ2-3, is GAGVSQSPSNKVTEKGKDVELRCDPISGHTALYWYRQSLGQGLEFLIYFQGNSAPDKSGLPSDRFSAERTGGSVSTLTIQRTQQEDSAVYLCASSLVVLGDTQYFGPGTRLTVL.